This T cell receptor beta chain derives from a study of CD8 T cells in ankylosing spondylitis. This clonotype showed up many times. V lost 5 bases to trimming and J lost 12 bases, with 17 bases between them. The CDR3 spans 13 residues. TCRdb re-called the 5' RACE reads through MiXCR, storing one row per CDR3 protein. The sample carries about 100,000 distinct CDR3 sequences, around 10% recorded once. This clonotype was obtained from a male donor with ankylosing spondylitis or in good health (not recorded which). Source material: blood, either unsorted or a sorted T cell fraction (not recorded which). J is TRBJ2-1 and V is TRBV12-3 or TRBV12-4; weak D call: TRBD2 (7 bases). The CDR3 is CASSPQSGGWQFF. The CDR3 region has the DNA TGTGCCAGCAGTCCCCAGTCGGGGGGCTGGCAGTTCTTC.